This record looks at one T cell receptor (beta chain) sequence and its context. Antigen: not known. This sample is drawn from a study of early T cells in non-severe SARS-CoV-2 infection. Study overall: Unsorted whole blood bulk RNA was sequenced, with unpaired chains.

The germline V gene encodes CDR1 SQVTM and CDR2 ANQGSEA. This CDR3 is 14 amino acids long. J gave up 2 bases and V 4 bases, and 0 bases lay outside the gene matches. Each cDNA molecule carried a unique molecular identifier. One entry per CDR3 protein, called by TCRdb with MiXCR from the 5' RACE reads. The data show nearly 70,000 distinct CDR3 sequences, 4.6% seen once. The study's findings and limits: Matching with VDJdb favored anti-spike CD8 responses (missing private and CD4 specificities).

The chain links TRBV29-1 to TRBJ2-1, with 12 bases lining up with TRBD2. The sequencing here drew on whole blood, taken at baseline. The receptor's source is an adult who was a healthcare worker with PCR-confirmed SARS-CoV-2 infection or an uninfected control (not recorded which). The donor label of this sample is uncertain. The CDR3 nucleotides read TGCAGCGTTGGGACTAGCGGGGCCTACAATGAGCAGTTCTTC. Amino acid sequence: CSVGTSGAYNEQFF.